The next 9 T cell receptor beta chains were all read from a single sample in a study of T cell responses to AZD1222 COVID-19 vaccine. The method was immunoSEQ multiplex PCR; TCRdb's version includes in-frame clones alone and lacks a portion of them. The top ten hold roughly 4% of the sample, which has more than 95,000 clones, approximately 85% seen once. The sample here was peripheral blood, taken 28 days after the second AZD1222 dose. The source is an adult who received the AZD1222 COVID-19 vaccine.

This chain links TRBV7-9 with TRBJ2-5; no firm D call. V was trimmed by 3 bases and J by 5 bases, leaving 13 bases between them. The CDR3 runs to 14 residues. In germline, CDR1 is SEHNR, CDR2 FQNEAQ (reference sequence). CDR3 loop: CASSFPVGMETQYF. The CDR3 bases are TGTGCCAGCAGCTTCCCCGTGGGGATGGAGACCCAGTACTTC.

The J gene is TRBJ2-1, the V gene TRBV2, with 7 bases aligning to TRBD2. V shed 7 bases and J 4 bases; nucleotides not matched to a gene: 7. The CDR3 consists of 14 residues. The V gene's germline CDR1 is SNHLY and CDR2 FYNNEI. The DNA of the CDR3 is TGTGCCAGCATAGGAGGACTAGAGTACAATGAGCAGTTCTTC. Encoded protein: CASIGGLEYNEQFF.

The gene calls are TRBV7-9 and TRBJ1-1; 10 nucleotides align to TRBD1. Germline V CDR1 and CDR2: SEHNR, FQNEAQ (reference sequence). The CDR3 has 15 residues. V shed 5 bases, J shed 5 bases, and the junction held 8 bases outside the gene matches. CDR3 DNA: TGTGCCAGCAGCCCACTGGGACAGGGGAGAACTGAAGCTTTCTTT. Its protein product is CASSPLGQGRTEAFF.

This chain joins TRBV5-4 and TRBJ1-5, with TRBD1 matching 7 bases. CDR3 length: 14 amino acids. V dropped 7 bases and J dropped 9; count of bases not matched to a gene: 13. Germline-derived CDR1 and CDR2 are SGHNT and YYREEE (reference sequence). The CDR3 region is CASWGAGGVWPQHF. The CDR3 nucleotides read TGTGCCAGCTGGGGGGCAGGGGGGGTTTGGCCCCAGCATTTT.

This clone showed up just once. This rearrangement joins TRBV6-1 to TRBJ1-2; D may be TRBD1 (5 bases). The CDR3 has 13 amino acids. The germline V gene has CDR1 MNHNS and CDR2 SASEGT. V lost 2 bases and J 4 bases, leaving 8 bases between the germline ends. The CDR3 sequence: CASSEFDSYGYTF. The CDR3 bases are TGTGCCAGCAGTGAATTCGACAGCTATGGCTACACCTTC.

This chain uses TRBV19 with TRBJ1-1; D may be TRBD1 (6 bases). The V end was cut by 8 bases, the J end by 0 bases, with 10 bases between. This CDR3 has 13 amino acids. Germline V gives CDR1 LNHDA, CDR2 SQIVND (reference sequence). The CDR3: CASLGHLNTEAFF. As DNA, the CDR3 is TGTGCCAGTTTGGGACACCTGAACACTGAAGCTTTCTTT.

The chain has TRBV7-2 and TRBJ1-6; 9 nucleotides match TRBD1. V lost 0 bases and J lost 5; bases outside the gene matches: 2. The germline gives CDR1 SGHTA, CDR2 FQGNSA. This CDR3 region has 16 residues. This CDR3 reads CASSLARTGDNSPLHF. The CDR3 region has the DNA TGTGCCAGCAGCTTAGCTCGGACAGGGGATAATTCACCCCTCCACTTT.

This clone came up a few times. CDR3 sequence reads: CASSPGLPYEQYF. CDR3 DNA sequence: TGTGCCAGCAGTCCGGGACTCCCCTACGAGCAGTACTTC. The rearrangement links TRBV12-3 or TRBV12-4 to TRBJ2-7, with D perhaps matching TRBD2 (6 bases). Trimming pared 5 bases from V and 2 bases from J, leaving 10 bases between. The CDR3 runs to 13 residues.

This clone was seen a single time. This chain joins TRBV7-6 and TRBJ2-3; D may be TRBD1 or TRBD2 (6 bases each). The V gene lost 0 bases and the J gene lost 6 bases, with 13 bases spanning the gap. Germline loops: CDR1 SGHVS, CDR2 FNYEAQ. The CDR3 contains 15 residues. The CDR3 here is CASSLANGGGDTQYF. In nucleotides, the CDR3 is TGTGCCAGCAGCTTAGCGAATGGAGGGGGTGATACGCAGTATTTT.